One and the same sample provided the 5 T cell receptor beta chains below, sequenced in a study of cytomegalovirus exposure and HLA in healthy donors. This PCR relied on a set of 60 Vbeta primers and 13 Jbeta primers. Method: immunoSEQ multiplex PCR; TCRdb's copy keeps in-frame clones and lacks some. The repertoire has approximately 220,000 clones, approximately 79% of them found once; the top ten carry less than 2%. The sample comprised PBMCs. The source is a male donor in good health and CMV-seronegative.

The chain uses TRBV15 and TRBJ1-5; 8 bases map to TRBD1. Germline loops: CDR1 LNHNV, CDR2 YYDKDF (reference sequence). The CDR3 consists of 14 residues. V was pared by 5 bases and J by 7 bases, with 7 bases of the junction left unmatched. Here the CDR3 DNA reads TGTGCCACCAGCGCGTCAACAGGGGGGCAGCCCCAGCATTTT. This gives the protein CATSASTGGQPQHF.

The rearrangement uses TRBV5-4 and TRBJ2-7, with 12 bases matching TRBD1. This CDR3 contains 14 residues. Germline V gene sequence: CDR1 SGHNT, CDR2 YYREEE (reference sequence). With V trimmed by 5 bases and J by 4 bases, 4 bases remained unmatched. CDR3 sequence: CASRLGQGAYEQYF. The CDR3, as DNA: TGTGCCAGCAGACTGGGACAGGGGGCATACGAGCAGTACTTC.

This rearrangement joins TRBV9 to TRBJ1-6, with D possibly TRBD1 on 5 matching bases. The ends were cut back, 4 bases at V and 7 bases at J, with 18 bases in the middle. The germline gives CDR1 SGDLS, CDR2 YYNGEE. The CDR3 consists of 16 residues. Here the CDR3 DNA reads TGTGCCAGCAGCCTTTCAGGGTGGGGGGGGAATTCACCCCTCCACTTT. Residues: CASSLSGWGGNSPLHF.

The CDR3 DNA sequence: TGTGCCAGCAGCCTGGGTAGCGGGTCCTACGAGCAGTACTTC. Protein sequence: CASSLGSGSYEQYF. The chain is built from TRBV5-4 and TRBJ2-7; 7 bases map to TRBD2. V gave up 4 bases and J gave up 1 base; unmatched junction bases: 5. This CDR3 has 14 amino acids. CDR1 and CDR2 (germline): SGHNT, YYREEE (reference sequence).

The chain links TRBV5-1 to TRBJ1-1; maybe TRBD1 (5 bases). Germline V gene sequence: CDR1 SGHRS, CDR2 YFSETQ. The germline V and J ends were trimmed by 1 base and 0 bases, with 7 bases remaining between them. The CDR3 is 14 residues long. The CDR3 region is CASSLTGVNTEAFF. DNA of the CDR3: TGCGCCAGCAGCTTGACGGGGGTGAACACTGAAGCTTTCTTT.